Presented here are 22 T cell receptor beta chains from one specimen sequenced in a study of blood T cells in healthy people across ages. Through a sample-barcoded 5' primer and a J-beta primer mix, a second PCR was run for roughly 6 to 11 cycles. TCRdb reprocessed the 5' RACE reads via MiXCR and lists one record per CDR3 protein. The sample contains 920,000 or so distinct CDR3 sequences, around 43% of which appear only once. The specimen sequenced was blood. The receptors here all came from an older woman in good health.

This clonotype was counted only a few times. The chain uses TRBV24-1 and TRBJ2-1; TRBD2 matches at 14 bases. With V trimmed by 2 bases and J by 7 bases, 9 bases remained unmatched. CDR3 length equals 18 residues. Germline values: CDR1 KGHDR, CDR2 SFDVKD. The CDR3 coding sequence is TGTGCCACCAGTGATTCGACTAGCGGGAGGGCGCCTCGAAATGAGCAGTTCTTC. Protein: CATSDSTSGRAPRNEQFF.

This rearrangement joins TRBV28 to TRBJ2-5; D not resolved. The ends were cut back, 5 bases at V and 5 bases at J, with 15 bases in the middle. The CDR3 length is 14 residues. Looked up from germline, CDR1 is MDHEN and CDR2 is SYDVKM. CDR3 protein: CASSTHQLGETQYF. CDR3 bases: TGTGCCAGCAGTACGCACCAACTCGGTGAGACCCAGTACTTC.

The chain employs TRBV12-3 or TRBV12-4 and TRBJ2-3, with 8 bases matching TRBD1. V trimming: 5 bases; J trimming: 11 bases; junction bases outside the gene matches: 9. The CDR3 spans 13 residues. This CDR3 reads CASSVTGGEVQYF. In nucleotides, the CDR3 is TGTGCCAGCAGTGTAACAGGGGGAGAGGTGCAGTATTTT.

The rearrangement uses TRBV11-2 and TRBJ2-4; no firm D call. Germline CDR1 SGHAT, CDR2 FQNNGV. There are 11 residues in the CDR3. V lost 5 bases and J 13 bases, leaving 12 bases between the germline ends. The CDR3 DNA sequence: TGTGCCAGCAGCATACAAAGCGCCCAGTACTTC. This encodes CASSIQSAQYF.

This sequence joins TRBV6-5 and TRBJ1-2; perhaps TRBD1 as D (5 bases). The germline gives CDR1 MNHEY, CDR2 SVGAGI. V was pared by 7 bases and J by 8 bases, with 17 bases between. The CDR3 length is 13 residues. CDR3 loop: CASTNRNSLGYTF. CDR3 nucleotide sequence: TGTGCCAGCACCAACAGGAACAGTCTCGGCTACACCTTC.

The CDR3 nucleotides read TGCAGTGCTAGAGATTTGGCCCCTCCTAACTATGGCTACACCTTC. Its protein is CSARDLAPPNYGYTF. The chain uses TRBV20-1 and TRBJ1-2; D call uncertain. The CDR3 is made up of 15 amino acids. Per the germline V gene, CDR1 is DFQATT and CDR2 is SNEGSKA (reference sequence). V dropped 0 bases and J dropped 0 bases, with 11 bases sitting between them.

The chain employs TRBV6-5 and TRBJ1-4; TRBD1 might be the D (5 bases). This CDR3 contains 15 residues. Trimming took off 2 bases at V and 7 bases at J, with 14 bases between the two ends. The germline CDR1 and CDR2 sequences are MNHEY and SVGAGI. In nucleotides, the CDR3 is TGTGCCAGCAGTTACAGCGGGGGTGACCGTGAAAAACTGTTTTTT. The encoded protein is CASSYSGGDREKLFF.

This clonotype was picked up many times. The V and J genes are TRBV5-1 and TRBJ2-5; D assignment may be TRBD1 or TRBD2 (5 bases each). Germline V gene lookup returns CDR1 SGHRS and CDR2 YFSETQ. Trimming shortened V by 5 bases and J by 1 base, and 12 bases separated the two germline ends. CDR3 length: 14 amino acids. The CDR3 bases are TGCGCCAGCAGTTCTGGGACCCCCCAAGAGACCCAGTACTTC. Protein product: CASSSGTPQETQYF. Full variable domain (missing parts from reference TRBV5-1 and TRBJ2-5): KAGVTQTPRYLIKTRGQQVTLSCSPISGHRSVSWYQQTPGQGLQFLFEYFSETQRNKGNFPGRFSGRQFSNSRSEMNVSTLELGDSALYLCASSSGTPQETQYFGPGTRLLVL.

About this clonotype: Because the CDR3 is missing its conserved closing phenylalanine or tryptophan, this is likely a read error. The chain employs TRBV7-3 and TRBJ2-7; D might be TRBD2 (5 bases). The V and J ends lost 2 bases and 2 bases respectively, with 13 bases between them. Germline V lookup: CDR1 SGHTA, CDR2 FQGTGA. The CDR3 sequence is 15 residues long. Here the CDR3 reads CASSLSAGGPYEQYS. In DNA, the CDR3 is TGTGCCAGCAGCTTATCTGCAGGAGGCCCCTACGAGCAGTACTCC.

The chain joins TRBV19 to TRBJ2-7; D is unclear. The assigned J gene may be wrong: the sequence end matches TRBJ2-5 better. This CDR3 comprises 13 residues. Per the germline V gene, CDR1 is LNHDA and CDR2 is SQIVND (reference sequence). CDR3 sequence: CASSDYLGETQYF. In nucleotides, the CDR3 is TGTGCCAGTAGTGATTACCTTGGAGAGACCCAGTACTTC.

CDR3 DNA: TGTGCCATCAGTGTGGGGGGGATTGAGACCCAGTACTTC. Protein sequence: CAISVGGIETQYF. V is TRBV10-3 and J is TRBJ2-5; TRBD2 matches 7 bases. The length of the CDR3 is 13 residues. CDR1 is ENHRY and CDR2 is SYGVKD in the germline V gene. The trim removed 4 bases at V and 5 bases at J, leaving 4 bases unmatched.

This clonotype was recorded a few times. The V call is TRBV11-2, the J call TRBJ2-7; 9 nucleotides line up with TRBD2. Unmatched junction bases numbered 3, after V lost 0 bases and J lost 3 bases. The CDR3 consists of 15 residues. Germline lookup yields CDR1 SGHAT and CDR2 FQNNGV. DNA for the CDR3: TGTGCCAGCAGCTTAGAGGGACTAGCCCACTACGAGCAGTACTTC. Its protein is CASSLEGLAHYEQYF.

The V call is TRBV13, the J call TRBJ2-7; D gene ambiguous. V was clipped by 5 bases and J by 7 bases, with 21 bases between them. The CDR3 is 15 amino acids. Germline loops: CDR1 PRHDT, CDR2 FYEKMQ (reference sequence). The CDR3 reads CASSRELVSYNEQYF. The CDR3 DNA reads as TGTGCCAGCAGCAGAGAACTGGTGAGCTACAATGAGCAGTACTTC.

The chain is built from TRBV19 and TRBJ2-1; 8 positions match TRBD1. Germline V lookup: CDR1 LNHDA, CDR2 SQIVND (reference sequence). CDR3 length: 19 residues. With V trimmed by 2 bases and J by 0 bases, 12 bases remained unmatched. CDR3 residues: CASSIRRQGAGSSYNEQFF. The CDR3, as DNA: TGTGCCAGTAGTATACGCAGGCAGGGGGCGGGAAGCTCCTACAATGAGCAGTTCTTC.

This clonotype was detected many times. This chain joins TRBV7-2 and TRBJ2-5, with D hard to call. Germline loops: CDR1 SGHTA, CDR2 FQGNSA. V lost 5 bases and J 1 base, leaving 20 bases between the germline ends. The CDR3 extends over 17 amino acids. CDR3 nucleotides: TGTGCCAGCAGCCCTCTACTTCTAGTCTCTCGCCAAGAGACCCAGTACTTC. It encodes CASSPLLLVSRQETQYF.

This clonotype was seen many times. The genes are TRBV4-1 and TRBJ2-7; a weak D match, TRBD1 (6 bases). The germline V gene encodes CDR1 MGHRA and CDR2 YSYEKL. V was trimmed by 4 bases and J by 7 bases, leaving 11 bases between them. CDR3 size: 12 residues. The DNA for the CDR3 is TGCGCCAGCAGCCCTAACCAGGGGGAGCAGTACTTC. This codes for CASSPNQGEQYF.

The chain uses TRBV20-1 and TRBJ1-1; 7 bases map to TRBD1. Per germline, CDR1 DFQATT and CDR2 SNEGSKA (reference sequence). V gave up 5 bases and J gave up 0 bases; unmatched junction bases: 15. The CDR3 has 17 amino acids. CDR3 DNA sequence: TGCAGTGCTCCTCGGGAGGGGGCCCCGGGCTTGAACACTGAAGCTTTCTTT. It codes for CSAPREGAPGLNTEAFF.

This clonotype has only a few counts. V is TRBV7-2 and J is TRBJ2-3; TRBD2 aligns across 13 bases. Germline CDR1 and CDR2: SGHTA and FQGNSA. V shed 6 bases, J shed 2 bases, and the junction held 5 bases outside the gene matches. There are 16 residues in the CDR3. In DNA form, the CDR3 reads TGTGCCAGCAGGGGGGGACTAGCGGGAAACACAGATACGCAGTATTTT. It yields the protein CASRGGLAGNTDTQYF.

The table lists this clonotype with a few counts. The chain couples TRBV20-1 to TRBJ2-5, with 7 bases that match TRBD1. Trimming took 3 bases from V and 2 from J; bases not matched to a gene: 6. Germline CDR1 reads DFQATT; CDR2 reads SNEGSKA (reference sequence). The CDR3 has 14 amino acids. The CDR3 loop is CSASAGTVQETQYF. Here the CDR3 DNA reads TGCAGTGCTAGCGCAGGGACAGTACAAGAGACCCAGTACTTC.

The V and J genes are TRBV5-1 and TRBJ2-1; tentative D call: TRBD2 (7 bases). Germline V lookup: CDR1 SGHRS, CDR2 YFSETQ. The CDR3 has 15 amino acids. V shed 1 base and J shed 8 bases, with 16 bases lying between them. The CDR3 region has the DNA TGCGCCAGCAGCTTGAGCACAGTAGGGGGGGATGAGCAGTTCTTC. This encodes CASSLSTVGGDEQFF. Supplemented by reference TRBV5-1 and TRBJ2-1, the full variable domain reads KAGVTQTPRYLIKTRGQQVTLSCSPISGHRSVSWYQQTPGQGLQFLFEYFSETQRNKGNFPGRFSGRQFSNSRSEMNVSTLELGDSALYLCASSLSTVGGDEQFFGPGTRLTVL.

The rearrangement uses TRBV5-1 and TRBJ2-7, with 8 bases that match TRBD1. The V gene end was trimmed by 3 bases and the J gene end by 5 bases; junction bases not matched to a gene: 7. The length of the CDR3 is 14 residues. CDR1 and CDR2 (germline): SGHRS, YFSETQ. For the CDR3, the DNA is TGCGCCAGCAGCTCCCAGACAGGGGCCGACGAGCAGTACTTC. Translated: CASSSQTGADEQYF.

This chain connects TRBV21-1 to TRBJ2-7. TRBV21-1 is assigned pseudogene status. The CDR3 runs to 14 residues. The CDR3 DNA is TGTGCCAGCAGCAAAGAGCACAGTTCCTACGAGCAGTACTTC. Encoded protein: CASSKEHSSYEQYF.